This T cell receptor (beta chain) derives from a study of T cells after posttransplantation cyclophosphamide. Measured with immunoSEQ multiplex PCR; TCRdb has only the in-frame clones, and not every one. Sampling found 42,000 or so clones, none seen once. The trim removed 5 bases at V and 6 bases at J, leaving 5 bases unmatched. The CDR3 is made up of 13 amino acids. Germline V gene sequence: CDR1 MDHEN, CDR2 SYDVKM. The table lists this clone with many counts. The sample consisted of PBMCs. The chain is built from TRBV28 and TRBJ1-2; 8 bases are shared with TRBD1. This clonotype was obtained from a woman aged 45 to 65 in good health and a related stem cell transplant donor. In DNA, the CDR3 is TGTGCCAGCAGTCTCTGGACAGGGCATGGCTACACCTTC. It is translated as CASSLWTGHGYTF.